The 16 T cell receptor beta chains below all came from one sample that was sequenced in a study of CD8+ T cells in alopecia areata. Following RNA extraction, reverse transcription yielded cDNA that acted as the sequencing template. The repertoire was sequenced with immunoSEQ multiplex PCR; TCRdb's copy has only in-frame clones and lacks some. The sample has fewer than 250,000 clones; under 70% are singletons. This sample's treatment: oral pan-JAK inhibitor, 5-10 mg twice daily. Sequencing was performed on CD4+ T cells sorted from blood, taken at week 4, from a patient treated with tofacitinib. These receptor sequences come from a human donor with alopecia areata.

The CDR3 loop reads CSVEGTSGGVEQFF. The CDR3 DNA reads as TGCAGCGTTGAGGGGACTAGCGGGGGGGTTGAGCAGTTCTTC. The V and J genes are TRBV29-1 and TRBJ2-1; 16 bases map to TRBD2. V lost 3 bases, J lost 9 bases, and 2 bases stayed unmatched. The CDR3 length is 14 residues. Germline V gives CDR1 SQVTM, CDR2 ANQGSEA.

The genes are TRBV11-2 and TRBJ2-2; 10 nucleotides line up with TRBD2. V trimming: 3 bases; J trimming: 3 bases; junction bases outside the gene matches: 7. The CDR3 has 17 residues. Germline CDR1 reads SGHAT; CDR2 reads FQNNGV. CDR3 sequence reads: CASSFRSGGMDTGELFF. CDR3 nucleotide sequence: TGTGCCAGCAGCTTTCGTAGCGGGGGGATGGACACCGGGGAGCTGTTTTTT.

The chain has TRBV30 and TRBJ1-4; maybe TRBD1 (5 bases). The germline V gene encodes CDR1 GTSNPN and CDR2 SVGIG (reference sequence). V shed 3 bases and J shed 1 base, with 9 bases lying between them. CDR3 length: 14 amino acids. In DNA, the CDR3 is TGTGCCTGGAGCCTTGACAGAACTAATGAAAAACTGTTTTTT. Its translation: CAWSLDRTNEKLFF.

The chain combines TRBV29-1 with TRBJ2-5, with D possibly TRBD1 on 6 matching bases. This CDR3 comprises 14 residues. V lost 4 bases to trimming and J lost 1 base, with 13 bases between them. CDR1 is SQVTM and CDR2 is ANQGSEA in the germline V gene. The CDR3 loop is CSVVGATVQETQYF. DNA for the CDR3: TGCAGCGTTGTGGGGGCGACAGTCCAAGAGACCCAGTACTTC. The complete variable domain, with remaining parts taken from reference TRBV29-1 and TRBJ2-5, reads SAVISQKPSRDICQRGTSLTIQCQVDSQVTMMFWYRQQPGQSLTLIATANQGSEATYESGFVIDKFPISRPNLTFSTLTVSNMSPEDSSIYLCSVVGATVQETQYFGPGTRLLVL.

The V gene is TRBV6-5, the J gene TRBJ1-6; 7 nucleotides agree with TRBD1. The V gene's germline CDR1 is MNHEY and CDR2 SVGAGI. The CDR3 is made up of 14 amino acids. With V trimmed by 4 bases and J by 5 bases, 2 bases remained unmatched. CDR3 in DNA: TGTGCCAGCAGTTTGGGACAGAATAATTCACCCCTCCACTTT. This gives the protein CASSLGQNNSPLHF.

The rearrangement joins TRBV20-1 to TRBJ1-2, with D possibly matching TRBD1 (6 bases). The CDR3 has 11 amino acids. Germline assignment: CDR1 DFQATT and CDR2 SNEGSKA (reference sequence). V lost 3 bases, J lost 8 bases, and 10 bases lay in between. The CDR3 sequence is CSASPGEGYTF. The CDR3 bases are TGCAGTGCTAGTCCAGGGGAGGGCTACACCTTC.

The chain employs TRBV30 and TRBJ2-3; no firm D call. V gave up 1 base and J gave up 3 bases, with 14 bases separating them. The CDR3 totals 15 residues. The V gene's germline CDR1 is GTSNPN and CDR2 SVGIG (reference sequence). The CDR3 DNA reads as TGTGCCTGGAGTGCCCTCGTGGAAAGGACAGATACGCAGTATTTT. This translates into CAWSALVERTDTQYF.

This clone has more than one count but fewer than ten. V and J are TRBV2 and TRBJ2-7; D not certain. The CDR3 loop spans 16 amino acids. With 4 bases removed from V and 3 bases from J, the gap between germline ends came to 19 bases. The germline CDR1 and CDR2 sequences are SNHLY and FYNNEI. The CDR3: CASSGWTAVTLYEQYF. In DNA, the CDR3 is TGTGCCAGCAGTGGATGGACCGCAGTAACTCTCTACGAGCAGTACTTC.

The rearrangement joins TRBV30 to TRBJ1-1; TRBD1 is a possible D gene (6 bases). The CDR3 spans 13 residues. V was shortened by 4 bases and J by 4 bases, with 13 bases between the two germline ends. CDR1 is GTSNPN, CDR2 SVGIG, per germline (reference sequence). Here the CDR3 reads CAWTPGRGTEAFF. CDR3 in DNA: TGTGCCTGGACCCCAGGCAGGGGCACTGAAGCTTTCTTT. The full variable domain, rest sourced from reference TRBV30 and TRBJ1-1, is SQTIHQWPATLVQPVGSPLSLECTVEGTSNPNLYWYRQAAGRGLQLLFYSVGIGQISSEVPQNLSASRPQDRQFILSSKKLLLSDSGFYLCAWTPGRGTEAFFGQGTRLTVV.

This clone came up a few times. This sequence joins TRBV25-1 and TRBJ2-5; perhaps D is TRBD1 or TRBD2 (5 bases each). Trimming removed 5 bases from V and 1 base from J, with 14 bases in between. The CDR3 has 15 residues. Per germline, CDR1 MGHDK and CDR2 SYGVNS. CDR3 region: CASSRTGPLQETQYF. CDR3 nucleotides: TGTGCCAGCAGTCGGACGGGACCTCTCCAAGAGACCCAGTACTTC.

This clone was picked up one time. The chain has TRBV29-1 and TRBJ1-2; D unclear. Germline V lookup: CDR1 SQVTM, CDR2 ANQGSEA. CDR3 length equals 12 residues. V gave up 3 bases and J gave up 5 bases, with 10 bases separating them. CDR3 sequence (DNA): TGCAGCGTTGAGGTCAGGAGGTATGGCTACACCTTC. This codes for CSVEVRRYGYTF.

V and J are TRBV7-3 and TRBJ2-6; no clear D gene. Germline loops: CDR1 SGHTA, CDR2 FQGTGA. CDR3 size: 13 residues. V was pared by 4 bases and J by 4 bases, with 5 bases between. The CDR3 region is CASSSPGANVLTF. The CDR3 DNA reads as TGTGCCAGCAGCTCTCCCGGGGCCAACGTCCTGACTTTC.

This clone came up once. The chain combines TRBV5-1 with TRBJ1-4; D not certain. The germline CDR1 and CDR2 sequences are SGHRS and YFSETQ. V was shortened by 4 bases and J by 5 bases, with 9 bases between the two germline ends. There are 13 residues in the CDR3. The chain's CDR3 is CASSPSGNEKLFF. CDR3 DNA: TGCGCCAGCAGCCCATCAGGAAATGAAAAACTGTTTTTT.

The rearrangement joins TRBV10-3 to TRBJ1-3; D gene ambiguous. The CDR3 has 14 residues. Trimming shortened V by 7 bases and J by 0 bases, and 10 bases separated the two germline ends. Germline CDR1 ENHRY, CDR2 SYGVKD. The CDR3 sequence: CAITKDPSGNTIYF. CDR3 bases: TGTGCCATCACGAAGGACCCCTCTGGAAACACCATATATTTT.

This chain uses TRBV6-6 with TRBJ1-4; D not resolved. Looked up from germline, CDR1 is MNHNY and CDR2 is SVGAGI (reference sequence). The CDR3 length is 14 residues. Trimming took 7 bases from V and 7 from J, leaving 16 bases between them. The CDR3 DNA sequence: TGTGCCAGCACCGGACTTTTGGGGAGTGAAAAACTGTTTTTT. This codes for CASTGLLGSEKLFF.

The chain has TRBV5-1 and TRBJ2-3, with 7 positions matching TRBD2. The V and J ends lost 7 bases and 5 bases, in that order; junction bases with no gene match: 13. The CDR3 runs 15 residues. Germline V gives CDR1 SGHRS, CDR2 YFSETQ. The CDR3 nucleotides read TGCGCCAGCCGAAGCCGGGACTACCATTTAGATACGCAGTATTTT. This sequence encodes CASRSRDYHLDTQYF.